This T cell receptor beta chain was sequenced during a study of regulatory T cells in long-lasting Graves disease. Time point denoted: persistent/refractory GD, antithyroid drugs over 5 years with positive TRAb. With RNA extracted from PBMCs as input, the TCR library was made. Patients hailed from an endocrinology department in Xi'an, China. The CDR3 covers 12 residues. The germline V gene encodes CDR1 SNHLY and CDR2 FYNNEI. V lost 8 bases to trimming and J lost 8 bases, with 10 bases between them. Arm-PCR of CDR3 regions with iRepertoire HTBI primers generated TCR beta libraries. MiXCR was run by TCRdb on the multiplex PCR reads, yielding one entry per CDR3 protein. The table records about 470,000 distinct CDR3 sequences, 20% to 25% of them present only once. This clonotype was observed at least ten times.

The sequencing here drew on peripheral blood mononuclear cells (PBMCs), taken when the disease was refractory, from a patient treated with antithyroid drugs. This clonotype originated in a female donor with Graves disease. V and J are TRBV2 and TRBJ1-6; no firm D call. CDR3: CASRSGYSPLHF. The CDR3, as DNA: TGTGCCAGCCGGTCCGGTTATTCACCCCTCCACTTT.